This T cell receptor beta chain was sequenced in a study of neurological immune-mediated disorders. With V trimmed by 7 bases and J by 4 bases, 1 base remained unmatched. This CDR3 has 12 amino acids. Germline V gene sequence: CDR1 MDHEN, CDR2 SYDVKM. Time point specified: longitudinal time-point 2. Many counts were recorded for this clonotype. The making of cDNA relied on 5'RACE with 10-nucleotide random UMIs. TCRdb independently ran MiXCR on the 5' RACE reads; one entry per CDR3 protein. The data hold about 80,000 distinct CDR3 sequences, with nearly 6% observed a single time. Material: PBMCs. The V gene is TRBV28, the J gene TRBJ2-7; TRBD2 agrees at 10 bases. This receptor was identified in a woman aged 60 to 75 with multiple sclerosis. CDR3 in amino acids: CASTSGGYEQYF. CDR3 nucleotide sequence: TGTGCCAGCACTAGCGGGGGTTACGAGCAGTACTTC.